Reported below is one T cell receptor beta chain. The entry originates in a study of T-cell memory formation after mild COVID-19. TCRdb re-called the 5' RACE reads through MiXCR, storing one row per CDR3 protein. The sample contains about 560,000 distinct CDR3 sequences, about 20% of which appear only once. The CDR3 length is 13 residues. Per germline, CDR1 SGHAT and CDR2 FQDESV (reference sequence). With 6 bases removed from V and 8 bases from J, the gap between germline ends came to 14 bases. The V gene is TRBV11-1, the J gene TRBJ2-1; D may be TRBD1 or TRBD2 (7 bases each). Sequenced: PBMCs or a T cell subset sorted from them (not recorded which). The receptor's source is an adult woman who had mild COVID-19 (a few samples of this study predate the infection). Cell type and time point are not known. The CDR3 loop reads CASRLQGRDEQFF. The CDR3 DNA is TGTGCCAGCAGATTACAGGGGAGGGATGAGCAGTTCTTC.